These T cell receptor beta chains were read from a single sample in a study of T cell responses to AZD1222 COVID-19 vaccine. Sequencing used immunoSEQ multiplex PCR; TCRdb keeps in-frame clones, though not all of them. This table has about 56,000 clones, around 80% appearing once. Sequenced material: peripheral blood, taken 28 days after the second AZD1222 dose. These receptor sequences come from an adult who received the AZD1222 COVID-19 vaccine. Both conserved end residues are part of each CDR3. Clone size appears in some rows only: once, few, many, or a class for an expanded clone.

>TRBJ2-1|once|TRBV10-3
CAISDSTTNEQFF
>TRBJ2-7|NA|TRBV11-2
CASSLGPGRGSYEQYF
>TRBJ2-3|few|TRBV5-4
CASSPSFTDTQYF
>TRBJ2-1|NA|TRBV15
CATSRVSGRGHEQFF
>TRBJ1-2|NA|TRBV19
CASSGGYGYTF
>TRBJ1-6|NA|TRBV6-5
CASMRRTYNSPLHF
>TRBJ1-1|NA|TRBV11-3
CASSNGQGNTEAFF
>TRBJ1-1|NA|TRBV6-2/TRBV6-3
CASSGKTEAFF
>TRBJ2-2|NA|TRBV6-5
CASTQSRRGELFF
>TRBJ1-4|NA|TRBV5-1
CASSSGQFNEKLFF
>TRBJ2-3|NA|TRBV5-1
CASSHLVGSSTDTQYF
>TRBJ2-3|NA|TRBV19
CASSMVGTQDTQYF
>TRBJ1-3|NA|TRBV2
CASSEYFGASGNTIYF
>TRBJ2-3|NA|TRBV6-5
CASSYSGGGTDTQYF